Listed here are 3 T cell receptor beta chains from one sample, sequenced in a study of tissue T cells after allogeneic stem cell transplantation. Time point given: mouse harvest day 14 after allogeneic transplant. Mouse grafts combined 10^7 T-cell-depleted bone marrow cells with 10^6 splenic CD5+ T cells. Assay used: immunoSEQ multiplex PCR; TCRdb lists only in-frame clones, some missing. The table includes about 4,500 clones, 45% detected once. Sequencing used gut tissue. The source of these receptors is a female BALB/c mouse given C57BL/6 T cells with graft-versus-host disease after an allogeneic hematopoietic cell transplant.

About this clone itself: Germline and genes here are mouse. The missing CDR3 end, 1 residue past where the read stops, is filled in from the germline J gene. This sequence joins TRBV26 and TRBJ2-5, with no clear D. Looked up from germline, CDR1 is KGHPV and CDR2 is FQNQEV (reference sequence). The V gene lost 1 base and the J gene lost 2 bases, with 4 bases spanning the gap. The CDR3 is made up of 13 amino acids. The CDR3 DNA, read in part, is TGTGCCAGCAGTCTGTACAGCCAAGACACCCAGTAC. Translation: CASSLYSQDTQY. In full, the CDR3 reads CASSLYSQDTQYF.

Details on this clone: Genes and germline are mouse. The read falls 1 residue short of the CDR3 end, and the missing part is taken from the germline J gene. The sample holds other DNA sequences that translate to the same CDR3. V is TRBV23 and J is TRBJ2-7. Per the germline V gene, CDR1 is KGHTA and CDR2 is FQNQQP. The CDR3 is 12 amino acids. Partial CDR3 DNA: TGCTCCAGCAGTCGCGACCGATATGAACAGTAC. Residues: CSSSRDRYEQY. The complete CDR3 reads CSSSRDRYEQYF.

With respect to this clone: Gene names follow the mouse nomenclature. The CDR3 end falls 1 residue outside the read, so it is completed with the germline J gene. The chain recombines TRBV4 with TRBJ2-7, with 7 bases aligning to TRBD2. There are 15 residues in the CDR3. J lost 0 bases, V lost 5 bases, and 7 bases had no gene match. CDR1 is LGHDT and CDR2 is YNNKQL in the germline V gene (reference sequence). CDR3 DNA (partial): TGTGCCAGCAGCCGCCGCTGGGGGAGCTCCTATGAACAGTAC. This translates into CASSRRWGSSYEQY. The whole CDR3 sequence is CASSRRWGSSYEQYF.